This T cell receptor beta chain was identified in a study of vaccination effects on CD4 cells after COVID-19 (dated by TCRdb to between 2021 and 2023). About the investigation overall: Two doses of either the BNT162b2 or the mRNA-1273 mRNA SARS-CoV-2 vaccine were administered to participants. The study compared SARS-CoV-2 spike-specific CD4+ TCR repertoires before and after mRNA vaccination in COVID-19 convalescent patients and infection-naive vaccine recipients. The full study included ten to eleven COVID-19 convalescent patients and several SARS-CoV-2-naive healthy vaccine recipients. Cultures from other donors in the study were sequenced with the Oncomine TCR Beta short-read assay on an Illumina iSeq 100. Overall results and qualifications from the work: Among healthy vaccine recipients, nearly all vaccine-induced clones were SARS-CoV-2 mono-reactive, and only 1 of 255 was cross-reactive with common cold coronaviruses. Both infection-induced and vaccine-induced clones contracted markedly at late post-vaccination timepoints, which is consistent with waning T cell responses. Limitations of the study were the small number of convalescent patients and the absence of early post-infection timepoints.

In the ViraFEST assay, PBMC were stimulated with viral peptide pools, and TCR sequencing was then used to find antigen-specific CD4+ T cell clonotypes based on their expansion. After approximately 11 days of culture, CD4+ T cells were isolated with the EasySep CD4+ T cell isolation kit. The absence of prior SARS-CoV-2 infection in healthy vaccine recipients was confirmed by negative nucleocapsid antibodies before and after vaccination. Two million PBMC per well were cultured in IMDM with 5% human AB serum, 10 IU/ml IL-2 and gentamicin, plus 10 ug/ml peptides. Half of the culture medium was replaced with fresh IL-2-containing medium on days 3 and 7. Unless noted otherwise, every peptide stimulation condition was cultured in triplicate wells. Using Ficoll-Paque Plus gradient centrifugation, PBMC were separated from whole blood and then either used fresh or cryopreserved at -140C. The spike proteins of SARS-CoV-2 and of the common cold coronaviruses HCoV-NL63, HCoV-OC43 and HCoV-229E were spanned by overlapping peptide pools. The QIAamp micro DNA kit was used to extract genomic DNA from the cultured CD4+ T cells.

Preparation of the library involved the immunoSEQ multiplex PCR assay. TCR beta CDR3 sequencing was performed on DNA from the cultured, isolated CD4+ T cells. Under the source paper's analysis protocol: The analysis removed non-productive TCR sequences, trimmed reads to the CDR3 region, and retained only CDR3s that were 7 or more amino acids long. The MANAFEST web app was used to identify antigen-specific clonotypes by comparing expansion in peptide wells with expansion in reference cultures. To count as positive, a clone had to show expansion at FDR<0.05 compared with the reference and with all other wells, an odds ratio above 5, and a frequency above 0.1% in two replicate wells. A clonotype was called cross-reactive if it was significantly expanded both in SARS-CoV-2 spike wells and in at least one common cold coronavirus spike condition. Levenshtein distance calculated with the stringdist R package was used to assess CDR3 similarity, and unrooted trees were constructed with ape in R 3.6.1. TCRdb stores this immuneACCESS table with in-frame sequences only. Part of the clones is absent; in the studies checked, under half of the shortfall reflects unresolved V genes, and no reason is known for the rest. V and J calls and clone size are those listed in that table; D and trimming were worked out from the DNA. Within this sample are approximately 70,000 clones, with approximately 72% of them counted one time only. The ten largest clonotypes hold over 2.5% of the sample.

Trimming costs V 6 bases and J 5 bases, and their ends lie 13 bases apart. The germline V gene (reference sequence) supplies CDR1 GTSNPN and CDR2 SVGIG. The CDR3 measures 12 amino acids from cysteine to phenylalanine. The sequence is cut down to CDR3 DNA, 36 bases in frame from base 1. Of note for this clone: Its antigen is still unknown. No much larger clone is present one base from it, and per-base qualities are unavailable.

The sequencing used CD4+ T cells from PBMCs cultured with HCoV-NL63 spike peptides, collected before COVID-19 vaccination. Reading the label with the study, this specimen's cell subset or site is: HCoV-NL63 spike overlapping peptide pool stimulation. The origin of this receptor is a human donor who received a COVID-19 vaccine. The receptor chain draws on TRBV30 and TRBJ1-2; the D region possibly corresponds to TRBD1 (6 bases align). CDR3 reads: CACEQGWYGYTF. The bases are TGTGCCTGCGAACAGGGTTGGTATGGCTACACCTTC.